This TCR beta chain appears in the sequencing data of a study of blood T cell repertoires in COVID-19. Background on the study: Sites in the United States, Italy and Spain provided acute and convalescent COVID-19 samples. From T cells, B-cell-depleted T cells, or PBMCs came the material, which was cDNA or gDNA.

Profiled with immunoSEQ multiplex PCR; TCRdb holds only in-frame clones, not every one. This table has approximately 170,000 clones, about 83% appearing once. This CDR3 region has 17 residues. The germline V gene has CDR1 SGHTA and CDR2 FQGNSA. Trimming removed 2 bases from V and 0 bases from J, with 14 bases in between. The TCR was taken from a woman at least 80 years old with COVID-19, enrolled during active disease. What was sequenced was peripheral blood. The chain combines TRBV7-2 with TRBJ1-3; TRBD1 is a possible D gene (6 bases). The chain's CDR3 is CASSLPGRGASGNTIYF. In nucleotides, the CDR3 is TGTGCCAGCAGCTTACCGGGCAGGGGCGCCTCTGGAAACACCATATATTTT.